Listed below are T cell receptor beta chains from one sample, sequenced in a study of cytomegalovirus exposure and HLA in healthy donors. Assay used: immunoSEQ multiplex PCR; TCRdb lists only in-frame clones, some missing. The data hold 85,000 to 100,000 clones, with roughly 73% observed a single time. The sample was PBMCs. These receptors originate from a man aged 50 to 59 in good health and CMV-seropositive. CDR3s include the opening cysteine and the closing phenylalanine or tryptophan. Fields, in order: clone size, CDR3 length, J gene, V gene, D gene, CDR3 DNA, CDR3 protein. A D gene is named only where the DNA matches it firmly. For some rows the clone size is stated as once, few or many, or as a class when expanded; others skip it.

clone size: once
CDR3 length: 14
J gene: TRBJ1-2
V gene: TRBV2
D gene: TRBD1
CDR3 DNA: TGTGCCAGCAGTGGTACAGGGGGAGGTTATGGCTACACCTTC
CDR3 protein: CASSGTGGGYGYTF

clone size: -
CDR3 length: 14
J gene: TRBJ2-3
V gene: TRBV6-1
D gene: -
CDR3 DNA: TGTGCCAGCAGTGCCCTTTCTAGCGTGGATACGCAGTATTTT
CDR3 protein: CASSALSSVDTQYF

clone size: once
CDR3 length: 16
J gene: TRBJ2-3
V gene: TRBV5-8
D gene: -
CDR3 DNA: TGTGCCAGCAGCCCCGGGTCTACAGGGCAGACAGATACGCAGTATTTT
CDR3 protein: CASSPGSTGQTDTQYF

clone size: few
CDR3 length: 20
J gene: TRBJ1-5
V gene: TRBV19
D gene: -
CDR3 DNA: TGTGCCAGTAGTAACCCCCCTTGGGGAAGGGGAAGAGATAGCAATCAGCCCCAGAATTTT
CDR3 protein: CASSNPPWGRGRDSNQPQNF

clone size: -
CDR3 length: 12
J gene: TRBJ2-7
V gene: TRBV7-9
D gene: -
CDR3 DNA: TGTGCCAGCAGCTGGAGCTGGGACGAGCAGTACTTC
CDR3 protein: CASSWSWDEQYF

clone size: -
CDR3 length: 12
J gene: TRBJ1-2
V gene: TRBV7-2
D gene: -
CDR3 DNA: TGTGCCAGCAGCACCGGGACACCTAGCTACCCCTTC
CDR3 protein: CASSTGTPSYPF

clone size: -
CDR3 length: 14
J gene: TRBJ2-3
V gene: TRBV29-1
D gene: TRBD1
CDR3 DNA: TGCAGCGTTAGAAAGGGACAGCTCACAGATACGCAGTATTTT
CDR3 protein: CSVRKGQLTDTQYF

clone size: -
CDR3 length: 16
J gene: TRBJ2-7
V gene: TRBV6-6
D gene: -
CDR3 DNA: TGTGCCAGCAGTTGGGGGGGCCGGACGGAGCCCTACGAGCAGTACTTC
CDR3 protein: CASSWGGRTEPYEQYF

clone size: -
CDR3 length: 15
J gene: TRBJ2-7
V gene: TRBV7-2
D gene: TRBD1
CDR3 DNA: TGTGCCAGCAGCCGTGGGACAGACACCTACTACGAGCAGTACTTC
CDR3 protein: CASSRGTDTYYEQYF

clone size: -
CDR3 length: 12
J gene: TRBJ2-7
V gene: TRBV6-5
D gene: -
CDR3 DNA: TGTGCCAGCACCGGACATGTCTACGAGCAGTACTTC
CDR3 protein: CASTGHVYEQYF

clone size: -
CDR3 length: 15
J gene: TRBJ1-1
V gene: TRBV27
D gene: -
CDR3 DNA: TGTGCCAGCAGTTTACACTCCCCCATGAACACTGAAGCTTTCTTT
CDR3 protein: CASSLHSPMNTEAFF

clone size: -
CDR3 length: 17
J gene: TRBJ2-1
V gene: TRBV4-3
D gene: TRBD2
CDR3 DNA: TGCGCCAGCAGCCAAGATGGTCGGCTAGCGGGGGTCGGTGAGCAGTTCTTC
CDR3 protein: CASSQDGRLAGVGEQFF

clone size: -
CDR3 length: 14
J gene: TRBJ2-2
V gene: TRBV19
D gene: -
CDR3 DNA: TGTGCCAGTAGTATAGGTGGGCACACCGGGGAGCTGTTTTTT
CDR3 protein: CASSIGGHTGELFF

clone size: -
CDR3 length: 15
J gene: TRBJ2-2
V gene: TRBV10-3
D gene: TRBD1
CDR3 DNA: TGTGCCATCAGGATGGACAGGGATTTTGCCGGGGAGCTGTTTTTT
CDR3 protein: CAIRMDRDFAGELFF

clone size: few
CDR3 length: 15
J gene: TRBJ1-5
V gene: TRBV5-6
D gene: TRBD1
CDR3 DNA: TGTGCCAGCAGCAACGACAGGGGTTTCAATCAGCCCCAGAATTTT
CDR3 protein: CASSNDRGFNQPQNF

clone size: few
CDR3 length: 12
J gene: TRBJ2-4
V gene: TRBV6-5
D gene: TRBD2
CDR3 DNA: TGTGCCAGCAGGGAGGGAGGGGACATTCAGTACTTC
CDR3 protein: CASREGGDIQYF

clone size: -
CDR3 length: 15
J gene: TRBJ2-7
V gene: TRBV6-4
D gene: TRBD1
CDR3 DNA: TGTGCCAGCAGCCTTGAAGGACAGGGGGTCTACGAGCAGTACTTC
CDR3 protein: CASSLEGQGVYEQYF

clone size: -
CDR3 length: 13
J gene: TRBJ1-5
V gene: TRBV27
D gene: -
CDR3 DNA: TGTGCCAGCAGTTCACAGGGCCGTAAGCCCCAGCATTTT
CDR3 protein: CASSSQGRKPQHF

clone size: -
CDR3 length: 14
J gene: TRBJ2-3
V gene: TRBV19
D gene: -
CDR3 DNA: TGTGCCAGTAGTGCACTAGCAACCACAGATACGCAGTATTTT
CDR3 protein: CASSALATTDTQYF

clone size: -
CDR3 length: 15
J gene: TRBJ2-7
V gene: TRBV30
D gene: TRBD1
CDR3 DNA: TGTGCCTGGAGTGTATCCGGGACAGGGGCCTACGAGCAGTACTTC
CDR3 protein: CAWSVSGTGAYEQYF

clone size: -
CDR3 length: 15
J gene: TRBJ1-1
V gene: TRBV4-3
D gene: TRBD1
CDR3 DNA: TGCGCCAGCAGCCTCGAGACAGGGTCGAGCACTGAAGCTTTCTTT
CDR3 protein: CASSLETGSSTEAFF

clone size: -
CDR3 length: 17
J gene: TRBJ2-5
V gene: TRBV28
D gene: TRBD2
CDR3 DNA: TGTGCCAGCAGTCGGACTAGCGGGGGGCCCGAACAAGAGACCCAGTACTTC
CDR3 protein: CASSRTSGGPEQETQYF

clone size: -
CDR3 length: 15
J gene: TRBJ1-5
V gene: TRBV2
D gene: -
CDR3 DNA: TGTGCCAGCAGTCCCGACAGTCTTGGCAATCAGCCCCAGCATTTT
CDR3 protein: CASSPDSLGNQPQHF

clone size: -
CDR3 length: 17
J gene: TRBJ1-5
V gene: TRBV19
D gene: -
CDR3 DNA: TGTGCCAGTAGTATAGATCGGGGACAAAGGACCAATCAGCCCCAGCATTTT
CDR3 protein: CASSIDRGQRTNQPQHF

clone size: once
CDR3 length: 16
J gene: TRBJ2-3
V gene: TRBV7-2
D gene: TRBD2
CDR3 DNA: TGTGCCAGCAGCCTTGCTGGGGGGGGAAACACAGATACGCAGTATTTT
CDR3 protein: CASSLAGGGNTDTQYF

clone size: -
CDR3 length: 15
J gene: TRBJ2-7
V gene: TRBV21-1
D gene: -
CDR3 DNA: TGTGCCAGCAGCGTCCCCTTTGAACAGGGGATCGAGCAGTACTTC
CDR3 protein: CASSVPFEQGIEQYF

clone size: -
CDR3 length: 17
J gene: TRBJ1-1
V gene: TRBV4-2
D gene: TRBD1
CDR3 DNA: TGTGCCAGCAGCCAAGGGGGGACAGGGCTATTGAACACTGAAGCTTTCTTT
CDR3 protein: CASSQGGTGLLNTEAFF

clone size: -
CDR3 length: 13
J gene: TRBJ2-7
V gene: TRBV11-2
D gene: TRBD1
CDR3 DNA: TGTGCCAGCAGCTTCGACAGGGGGCACGAGCAGTACTTC
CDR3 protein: CASSFDRGHEQYF

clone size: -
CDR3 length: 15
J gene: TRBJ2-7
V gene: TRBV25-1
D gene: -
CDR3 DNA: TGTGCCAGCAGCGCAAGCCCCGGGGAATCCTACGAGCAGTACTTC
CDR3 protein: CASSASPGESYEQYF

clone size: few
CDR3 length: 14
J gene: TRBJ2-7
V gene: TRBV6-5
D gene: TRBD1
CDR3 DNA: TGTGCCAGCACCACGGGACAGGGGGCTCACGAGCAGTACTTC
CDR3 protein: CASTTGQGAHEQYF